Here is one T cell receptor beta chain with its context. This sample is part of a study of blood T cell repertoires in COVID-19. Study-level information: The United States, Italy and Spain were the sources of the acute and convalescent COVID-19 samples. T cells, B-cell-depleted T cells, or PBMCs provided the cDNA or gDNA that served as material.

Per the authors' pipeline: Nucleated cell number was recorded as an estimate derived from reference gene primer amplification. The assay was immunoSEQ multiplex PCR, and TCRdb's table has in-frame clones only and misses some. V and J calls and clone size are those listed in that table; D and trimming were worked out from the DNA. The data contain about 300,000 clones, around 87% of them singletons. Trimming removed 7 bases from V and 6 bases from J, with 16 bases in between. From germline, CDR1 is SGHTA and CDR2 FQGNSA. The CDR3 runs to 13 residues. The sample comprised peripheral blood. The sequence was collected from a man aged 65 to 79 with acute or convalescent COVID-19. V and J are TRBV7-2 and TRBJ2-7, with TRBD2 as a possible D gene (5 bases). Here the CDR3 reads CASTPGSASEQYF. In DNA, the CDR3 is TGTGCCAGCACCCCGGGGTCTGCAAGCGAGCAGTACTTC.